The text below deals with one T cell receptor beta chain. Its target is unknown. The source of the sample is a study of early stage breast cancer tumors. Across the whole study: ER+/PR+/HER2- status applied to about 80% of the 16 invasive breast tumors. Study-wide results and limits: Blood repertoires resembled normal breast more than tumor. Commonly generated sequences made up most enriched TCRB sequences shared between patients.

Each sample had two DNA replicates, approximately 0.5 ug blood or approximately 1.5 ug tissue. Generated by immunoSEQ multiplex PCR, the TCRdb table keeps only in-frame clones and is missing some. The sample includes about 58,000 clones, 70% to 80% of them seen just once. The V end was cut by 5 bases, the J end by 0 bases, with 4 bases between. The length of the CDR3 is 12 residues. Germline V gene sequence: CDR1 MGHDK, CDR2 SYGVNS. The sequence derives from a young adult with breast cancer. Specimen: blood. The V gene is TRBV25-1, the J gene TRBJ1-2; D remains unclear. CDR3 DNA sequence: TGTGCCAGCAGTAATGCTAACTATGGCTACACCTTC. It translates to CASSNANYGYTF.